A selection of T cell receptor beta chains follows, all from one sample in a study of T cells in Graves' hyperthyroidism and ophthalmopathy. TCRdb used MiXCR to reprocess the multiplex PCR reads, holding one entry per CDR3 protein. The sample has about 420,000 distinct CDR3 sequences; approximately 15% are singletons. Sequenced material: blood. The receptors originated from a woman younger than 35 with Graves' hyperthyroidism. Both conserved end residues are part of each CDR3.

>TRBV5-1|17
CASSLSSSGFSGNTIYF
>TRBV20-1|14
CSASQGSGNQPQHF
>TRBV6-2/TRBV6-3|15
CASSGGGALSYEQYF
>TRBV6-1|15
CASSPRQASTDTQYF
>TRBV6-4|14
CASSEQGCNQPQHF
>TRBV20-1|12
CSATGGDEKLFF
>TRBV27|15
CASSSIDRLQETQYF
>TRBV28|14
CASSFGQGRTEAFF
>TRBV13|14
CASSLGFDYNEQFF
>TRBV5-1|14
CASSLAGRYNEQFF
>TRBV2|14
CASMSLRMNTEAFF
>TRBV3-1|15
CASSQEERTPYEQYF
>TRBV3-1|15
CASSQKGTDPYGYTF
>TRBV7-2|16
CASSLARAGEGYEQYF
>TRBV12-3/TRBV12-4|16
CASSTLAGRNTGELFF
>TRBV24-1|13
CATSGGARETQYF
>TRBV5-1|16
CASSLGHLEGNYEQYF
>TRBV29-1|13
CSVGRSVGNEQFF
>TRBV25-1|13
CASSDGRDYGYTF
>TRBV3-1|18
CASSPRTSGSFVRYTQYF
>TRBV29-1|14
CSVLTGASTDTQYF
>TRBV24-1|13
CATSRWGENTQYF
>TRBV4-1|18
CASSQAPLAGGPSDEQFF
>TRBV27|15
CASSLEVGQNYEQYF
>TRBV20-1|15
CSAGQQGAVYNEQFF
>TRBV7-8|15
CASSNPITATYEQYF
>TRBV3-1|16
CASSQRLTGKGAEAFF
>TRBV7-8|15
CASSLSGTGPYEQYF
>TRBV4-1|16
CASSWVEPPSYNEQFF
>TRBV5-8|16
CASSRIGTGGSEKLFF
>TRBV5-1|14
CASSRGGRSDTQYF